One sample yielded the 10 T cell receptor beta chains listed below, sequenced in a study of blood T cell repertoires in COVID-19. The protocol was immunoSEQ multiplex PCR, while the TCRdb copy is restricted to in-frame clones and leaves out a portion. The repertoire has around 300,000 clones, 80% to 90% of them found once; the top ten carry over 9%. What was sequenced was peripheral blood. These receptors all stem from a woman between 50 and 59 years old who had recovered from COVID-19.

This rearrangement joins TRBV11-3 to TRBJ2-4; TRBD2 aligns across 10 bases. Per germline, CDR1 SGHNT and CDR2 YENEEA. Trimming took 3 bases from V and 3 from J; bases not matched to a gene: 5. The CDR3 is 16 amino acids. CDR3 nucleotides: TGTGCCAGCAGCTTCGGACTAGCGGACTTCAAAAACATTCAGTACTTC. The encoded protein is CASSFGLADFKNIQYF.

This clone was found a few times. The V and J genes are TRBV6-6 and TRBJ1-1; 8 nucleotides line up with TRBD1. The V gene's germline CDR1 is MNHNY and CDR2 SVGAGI (reference sequence). The CDR3 has 14 amino acids. V was clipped by 4 bases and J by 6 bases; unmatched bases: 7. Written as DNA, the CDR3 is TGTGCCAGCAGTTCCCATGACAGGGGCGCTGAAGCTTTCTTT. The encoded protein is CASSSHDRGAEAFF.

This clone was observed a handful of times. As DNA, the CDR3 is TGTGCCAGCAGTGAACCCAGGGCAACGGGGGGGTACAATGAGCAGTTCTTC. Residues: CASSEPRATGGYNEQFF. This chain links TRBV2 with TRBJ2-1, with 8 bases aligning to TRBD2. Looked up from germline, CDR1 is SNHLY and CDR2 is FYNNEI. V shed 2 bases, J shed 4 bases, and the junction held 10 bases outside the gene matches. The CDR3 runs to 17 residues.

The chain's CDR3 is CASSRIWGPETQYF. CDR3 DNA: TGTGCCAGCAGCCGTATTTGGGGCCCGGAGACCCAGTACTTC. V usage is TRBV14 and J usage is TRBJ2-5, with a tentative D call TRBD1 (5 bases). Germline CDR1 SGHDN, CDR2 FVKESK. V was trimmed by 4 bases and J by 5 bases, leaving 14 bases between them. There are 14 residues in the CDR3.

Details on this clone: The sample carries other DNA sequences with the same CDR3. V usage is TRBV6-5 and J usage is TRBJ2-7; 9 nucleotides agree with TRBD1. This CDR3 contains 15 residues. After removal of 0 bases from V and 1 base from J, the junction contained 1 base not matched to a gene. Germline CDR1 reads MNHEY; CDR2 reads SVGAGI. The CDR3 coding sequence is TGTGCCAGCAGTTACTCCGGGACAGGGTCCTACGAGCAGTACTTC. Residues: CASSYSGTGSYEQYF.

The genes are TRBV4-1 and TRBJ2-7; D is possibly TRBD2 (6 bases). Trimming removed 0 bases from V and 2 bases from J, with 14 bases in between. Germline CDR1 is MGHRA and CDR2 is YSYEKL. The CDR3 contains 16 residues. In DNA form, the CDR3 reads TGCGCCAGCAGCCAAGATCCCGCGGGAAGGACCTACGAGCAGTACTTC. Protein product: CASSQDPAGRTYEQYF.

CDR3 sequence (DNA): TGTGCCACCGAGCGGGAGTCCACAGATACGCAGTATTTT. This translates into CATERESTDTQYF. J is TRBJ2-3 and V is TRBV24-1; 8 nucleotides line up with TRBD2. From germline, CDR1 is KGHDR and CDR2 SFDVKD. The CDR3 contains 13 residues. With 9 bases clipped from V and 2 bases from J, the junction kept 3 bases outside the gene matches.

The chain carries TRBV12-3 or TRBV12-4 and TRBJ2-7; 8 nucleotides align to TRBD2. This CDR3 is 13 amino acids long. Losses at the gene ends were 4 bases for V and 3 bases for J; bases not matched to a gene: 2. This CDR3 reads CASSYAGGYEQYF. The CDR3 DNA follows: TGTGCCAGCAGTTACGCGGGAGGCTACGAGCAGTACTTC.

The CDR3 bases are TGTGCCAGCAGCTTACGGCAGGTGAATCAGCCCCAGCATTTT. It specifies CASSLRQVNQPQHF. The rearrangement joins TRBV7-2 to TRBJ1-5; no firm D call. The CDR3 contains 14 residues. V gave up 2 bases and J gave up 4 bases, with 9 bases separating them. Germline V gene lookup returns CDR1 SGHTA and CDR2 FQGNSA.

The chain combines TRBV6-5 with TRBJ2-3, with 9 bases aligning to TRBD1. This CDR3 contains 16 residues. The V and J ends lost 2 bases and 4 bases, in that order; junction bases with no gene match: 7. Per the germline V gene, CDR1 is MNHEY and CDR2 is SVGAGI. The CDR3, as DNA: TGTGCCAGCAGTTACGCCGGGACAGGGCTACCAGATACGCAGTATTTT. It translates to CASSYAGTGLPDTQYF.